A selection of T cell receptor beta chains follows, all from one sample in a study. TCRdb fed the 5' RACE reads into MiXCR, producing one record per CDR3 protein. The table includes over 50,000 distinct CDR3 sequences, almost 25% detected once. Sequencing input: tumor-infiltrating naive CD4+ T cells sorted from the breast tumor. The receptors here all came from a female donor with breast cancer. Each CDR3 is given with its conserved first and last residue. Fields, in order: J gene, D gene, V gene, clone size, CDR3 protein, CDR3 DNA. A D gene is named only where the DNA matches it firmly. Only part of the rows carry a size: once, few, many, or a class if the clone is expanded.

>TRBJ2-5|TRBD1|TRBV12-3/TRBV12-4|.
CASNSGQGQETRYF
TGTGCCAGCAACTCGGGACAGGGGCAAGAGACCCGGTACTTC
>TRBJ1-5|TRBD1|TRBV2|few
CASRGRGQRTQPQHF
TGTGCCAGCAGGGGCAGGGGGCAAAGGACTCAGCCCCAGCATTTT
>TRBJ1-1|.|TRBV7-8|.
CASSLVGRNTEAFF
TGTGCCAGCAGCTTGGTCGGGAGGAACACTGAAGCTTTCTTT
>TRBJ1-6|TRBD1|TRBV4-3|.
CASSRETGVLSPLHF
TGCGCCAGCAGCCGAGAGACAGGGGTTCTTTCACCCCTCCACTTT
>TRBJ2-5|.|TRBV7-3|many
CASSSSGETQYF
TGTGCCAGCAGCTCGAGCGGGGAGACCCAGTACTTC
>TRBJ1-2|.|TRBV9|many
CASSVTPTDYGYTF
TGTGCCAGCAGCGTAACGCCGACGGACTATGGCTACACCTTC
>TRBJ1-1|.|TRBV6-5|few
CASSYSAGEAFF
TGTGCCAGCAGTTACTCAGCGGGTGAGGCTTTCTTT
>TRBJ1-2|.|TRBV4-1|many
CASRPTFTPNYGYTF
TGCGCCAGCAGACCAACTTTCACGCCCAACTATGGCTACACCTTC
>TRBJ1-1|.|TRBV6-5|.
CASSGGATEAFF
TGTGCCAGCAGTGGGGGGGCCACTGAAGCTTTCTTT
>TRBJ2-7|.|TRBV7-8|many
CASSLDRPYEQYF
TGTGCCAGCAGCTTAGATCGTCCCTACGAGCAGTACTTC
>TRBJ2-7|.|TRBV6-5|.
CASHSTGSREYF
TGTGCCAGCCACAGTACAGGATCTAGGGAGTACTTC
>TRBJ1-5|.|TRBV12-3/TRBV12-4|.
CASSFSGGNQPQHF
TGTGCCAGCAGTTTTTCAGGGGGCAATCAGCCCCAGCATTTT
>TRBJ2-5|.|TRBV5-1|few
CASSPLTGQETQYF
TGCGCCAGCAGCCCCCTGACGGGACAAGAGACCCAGTACTTC
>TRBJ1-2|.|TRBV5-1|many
CASSLDVGAQAF
TGCGCCAGCAGCTTGGATGTGGGTGCCCAAGCCTTC
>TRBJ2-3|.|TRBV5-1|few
CASSLVGDTQYF
TGCGCCAGCAGCTTGGTGGGGGATACGCAGTATTTT
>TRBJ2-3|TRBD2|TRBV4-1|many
CASSQGLAGGTDTQYF
TGCGCCAGCAGCCAGGGACTAGCGGGAGGAACAGATACGCAGTATTTT
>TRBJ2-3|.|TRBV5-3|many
CARSFSILPGDTQYF
TGTGCCAGAAGCTTTTCCATTTTACCCGGGGATACGCAGTATTTT
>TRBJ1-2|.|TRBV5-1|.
CASSFVQQGLDGYTF
TGCGCCAGCAGCTTCGTTCAACAGGGCTTAGATGGCTACACCTTC
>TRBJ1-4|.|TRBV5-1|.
CASRERTYEKLFF
TGCGCCAGCAGGGAGCGGACCTATGAAAAACTGTTTTTT
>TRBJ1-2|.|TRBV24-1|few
CATSDDLNYGYTF
TGTGCCACCAGTGATGACCTTAACTATGGCTACACCTTC
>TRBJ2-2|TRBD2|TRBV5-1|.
CASSLESSGSVGELFF
TGCGCCAGCAGCTTGGAGAGTAGCGGGAGCGTCGGGGAGCTGTTTTTT
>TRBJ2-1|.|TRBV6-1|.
CASSPFGGSQHYEQFF
TGTGCCAGCAGTCCCTTTGGGGGGAGTCAGCATTATGAGCAGTTCTTC
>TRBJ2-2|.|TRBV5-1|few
CASSLEGPGLGELFF
TGCGCCAGCAGCTTGGAGGGACCGGGATTGGGGGAGCTGTTTTTT
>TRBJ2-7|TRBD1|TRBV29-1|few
CSVIGQALRGEQYF
TGCAGCGTTATTGGACAGGCACTACGCGGGGAGCAGTACTTC
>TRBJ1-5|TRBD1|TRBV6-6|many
CASSLDRGGNQPQHF
TGTGCCAGCAGTTTGGACAGGGGAGGCAATCAGCCCCAGCATTTT
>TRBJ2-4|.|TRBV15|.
CATSRWGAIAKNIQYF
TGTGCCACCAGCAGGTGGGGGGCGATAGCCAAAAACATTCAGTACTTC
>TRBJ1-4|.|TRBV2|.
CASSTRQEINEKLFF
TGTGCCAGCAGTACCAGACAGGAGATAAATGAAAAACTGTTTTTT
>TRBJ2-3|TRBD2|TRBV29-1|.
CSVPLAGGPGDTQYF
TGCAGCGTGCCGCTAGCGGGAGGGCCAGGAGATACGCAGTATTTT
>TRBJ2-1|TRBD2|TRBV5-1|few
CASSFSGRWGEQFF
TGCGCCAGCAGCTTCAGCGGGAGGTGGGGTGAGCAGTTCTTC
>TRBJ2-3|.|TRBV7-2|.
CASSFLADTQYF
TGTGCCAGCAGCTTCCTAGCAGATACGCAGTATTTT
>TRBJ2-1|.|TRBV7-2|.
CASSLARPTTNQQFF
TGTGCCAGCAGCTTAGCGCGGCCTACTACCAATCAACAGTTCTTC
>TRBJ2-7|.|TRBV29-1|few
CSVLTGSYEQYF
TGCAGCGTGCTGACGGGGTCCTACGAGCAGTACTTC
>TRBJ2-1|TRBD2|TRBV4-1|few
CASSQLLAGLKNEQFF
TGCGCCAGCAGCCAACTTCTAGCGGGCCTCAAAAATGAGCAGTTCTTC
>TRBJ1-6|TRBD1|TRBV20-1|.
CSAARDSVYSPLHF
TGCAGTGCGGCCCGGGACAGTGTGTATTCACCCCTCCACTTT